These 14 T cell receptor beta chains were all obtained from the same sample, sequenced in a study of CD8 T cells in ankylosing spondylitis. TCRdb re-analysed the 5' RACE reads in MiXCR, keeping a single row per CDR3 protein. This table has roughly 150,000 distinct CDR3 sequences, roughly 34% appearing once. What was sequenced was synovial fluid, either unsorted or a sorted T cell fraction (not recorded which). Every receptor here comes from a male donor with ankylosing spondylitis.

This clonotype showed up just a few times. The chain is built from TRBV5-1 and TRBJ1-1, with unresolved D. Germline CDR1 and CDR2: SGHRS and YFSETQ. V lost 4 bases and J lost 0, with 22 bases in between. The CDR3 is 18 residues long. The CDR3 sequence is CASSPNRASLGLNTEAFF. The CDR3 bases are TGCGCCAGCAGCCCAAATCGAGCCTCCCTGGGATTGAACACTGAAGCTTTCTTT. Full variable domain (outside the CDR3, taken from reference TRBV5-1 and TRBJ1-1): KAGVTQTPRYLIKTRGQQVTLSCSPISGHRSVSWYQQTPGQGLQFLFEYFSETQRNKGNFPGRFSGRQFSNSRSEMNVSTLELGDSALYLCASSPNRASLGLNTEAFFGQGTRLTVV.

The chain couples TRBV6-1 to TRBJ2-5; D uncertain. The CDR3 has 15 residues. Per the germline V gene, CDR1 is MNHNS and CDR2 is SASEGT. The V gene lost 1 base and the J gene lost 4 bases, with 13 bases spanning the gap. The CDR3: CASSEVLGSSETQYF. The CDR3 DNA sequence: TGTGCCAGCAGTGAAGTCTTGGGGTCATCAGAGACCCAGTACTTC.

This clonotype was observed a handful of times. J is TRBJ2-7 and V is TRBV5-1; D may be TRBD2 (6 bases). CDR1 SGHRS and CDR2 YFSETQ come from the germline V gene. The CDR3 loop spans 12 amino acids. V was trimmed by 6 bases and J by 2 bases, leaving 9 bases between them. CDR3 sequence reads: CASKAGTYEQYF. The CDR3 coding sequence is TGCGCCAGCAAGGCGGGGACCTACGAGCAGTACTTC.

V is TRBV7-7 and J is TRBJ2-1, with D perhaps TRBD1 (5 bases). From germline, CDR1 is SSHAT and CDR2 FNYEAQ (reference sequence). Trimming shortened V by 5 bases and J by 5 bases, and 16 bases separated the two germline ends. CDR3 size: 15 residues. CDR3 residues: CASSPGNPFNNEQFF. The CDR3 bases are TGTGCCAGCAGCCCAGGGAACCCCTTTAACAATGAGCAGTTCTTC.

The rearrangement uses TRBV7-9 and TRBJ2-1; 14 nucleotides match TRBD2. The CDR3 covers 17 residues. The germline CDR1 and CDR2 sequences are SEHNR and FQNEAQ (reference sequence). Losses at the gene ends were 5 bases for V and 12 bases for J; bases not matched to a gene: 15. Written as DNA, the CDR3 is TGTGCCAGCAGCCCGGGACTAGCGGGAGCCTCTCCAGAGGGGCAGTTCTTC. This sequence encodes CASSPGLAGASPEGQFF.

This clonotype was detected many times. The J gene is TRBJ2-6, the V gene TRBV28; D uncertain. Looked up from germline, CDR1 is MDHEN and CDR2 is SYDVKM. This CDR3 is 15 amino acids long. V was trimmed by 0 bases and J by 0 bases, leaving 3 bases between them. The CDR3 coding sequence is TGTGCCAGCAGTTTATGGCTCTCTGGGGCCAACGTCCTGACTTTC. As protein: CASSLWLSGANVLTF.

The CDR3 nucleotides read TGTGCCAGCAGTGAAGCACCAGGGGCCACTGAAGCTTTCTTT. It encodes CASSEAPGATEAFF. The V gene is TRBV2, the J gene TRBJ1-1, with D perhaps TRBD1 (6 bases). The CDR3 runs to 14 residues. V was clipped by 0 bases and J by 4 bases, with 9 bases between them. Germline V gene data show CDR1 as SNHLY and CDR2 as FYNNEI.

The genes are TRBV2 and TRBJ2-5; 9 nucleotides align to TRBD1. The CDR3 extends over 14 amino acids. CDR1 and CDR2 (germline): SNHLY, FYNNEI. The junction had 6 bases not matched to a gene; V was cut back by 7 bases and J by 3 bases. CDR3 DNA: TGTGCCAGCAAAAGGACAGGGGTGGAAGAGACCCAGTACTTC. It specifies CASKRTGVEETQYF.

This clonotype came up a few times. The chain carries TRBV7-9 and TRBJ2-3, with TRBD1 matching over 7 bases. V lost 5 bases, J lost 6 bases, and 11 bases stayed unmatched. The CDR3 loop spans 15 amino acids. Per germline, CDR1 SEHNR and CDR2 FQNEAQ (reference sequence). CDR3 sequence (DNA): TGTGCCAGCAGCCCCAACAGGGGTAGGTCGGATACGCAGTATTTT. It specifies CASSPNRGRSDTQYF. The variable domain in full, with the rest retrieved from reference TRBV7-9 and TRBJ2-3, is DTGVSQNPRHKITKRGQNVTFRCDPISEHNRLYWYRQTLGQGPEFLTYFQNEAQLEKSRLLSDRFSAERPKGSFSTLEIQRTEQGDSAMYLCASSPNRGRSDTQYFGPGTRLTVL.

This clonotype showed up many times. The chain uses TRBV5-1 and TRBJ2-3; TRBD2 agrees at 12 bases. Trimming at V came to 0 bases and at J to 4 bases, leaving 9 bases not matched to a gene. The germline V gene has CDR1 SGHRS and CDR2 YFSETQ. This CDR3 is 18 amino acids long. The CDR3 DNA follows: TGCGCCAGCAGCTTGGCTAGCGGGGGGGCCAGTTCTGCAGATACGCAGTATTTT. It codes for CASSLASGGASSADTQYF.

This clonotype was counted many times. In DNA, the CDR3 is TGCAGTGCTAACCCAGAGAACACTGAAGCTTTCTTT. Translating it yields CSANPENTEAFF. The V and J genes are TRBV20-1 and TRBJ1-1; D gene uncertain. This CDR3 has 12 residues. Trimming removed 4 bases from V and 1 base from J, with 7 bases in between. CDR1 is DFQATT, CDR2 SNEGSKA, per germline (reference sequence).

This clonotype was counted ten times or more. The chain is built from TRBV5-1 and TRBJ2-7, with D uncertain. V was clipped by 1 base and J by 0 bases, with 11 bases between them. The germline gives CDR1 SGHRS, CDR2 YFSETQ. The CDR3 loop spans 15 amino acids. CDR3 in DNA: TGCGCCAGCAGCTTGACAGTCTTAAGCTCCTACGAGCAGTACTTC. It specifies CASSLTVLSSYEQYF.

In its sample, this clonotype was seen many times. The chain employs TRBV20-1 and TRBJ2-5; D not certain. V was trimmed by 7 bases and J by 2 bases, leaving 8 bases between them. There are 11 residues in the CDR3. Looked up from germline, CDR1 is DFQATT and CDR2 is SNEGSKA (reference sequence). The chain's CDR3 is CSGYSQETQYF. The CDR3 DNA reads as TGCAGTGGGTACAGTCAAGAGACCCAGTACTTC.

The chain recombines TRBV29-1 with TRBJ2-3; 7 bases are a match to TRBD1. From germline, CDR1 is SQVTM and CDR2 ANQGSEA. The CDR3 is made up of 17 amino acids. V dropped 4 bases and J dropped 5; count of bases not matched to a gene: 18. CDR3 region: CSVVGRQGVLLGDTQYF. The CDR3 bases are TGCAGCGTTGTGGGGCGACAGGGTGTTTTATTAGGAGATACGCAGTATTTT.